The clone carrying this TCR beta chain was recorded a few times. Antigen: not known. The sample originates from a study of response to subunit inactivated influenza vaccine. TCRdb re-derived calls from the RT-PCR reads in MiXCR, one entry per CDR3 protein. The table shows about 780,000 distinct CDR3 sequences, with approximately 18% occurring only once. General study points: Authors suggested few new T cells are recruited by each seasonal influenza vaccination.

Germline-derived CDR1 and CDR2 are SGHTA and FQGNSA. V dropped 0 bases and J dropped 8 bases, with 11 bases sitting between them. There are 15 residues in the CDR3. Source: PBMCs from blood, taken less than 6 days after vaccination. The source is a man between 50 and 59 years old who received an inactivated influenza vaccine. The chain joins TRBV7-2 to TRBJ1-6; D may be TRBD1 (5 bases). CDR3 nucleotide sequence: TGTGCCAGCAGCTTAGCAGGGGCCAGGGATTCACCCCTCCACTTT. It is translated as CASSLAGARDSPLHF. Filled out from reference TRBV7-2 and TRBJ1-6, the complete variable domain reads GAGVSQSPSNKVTEKGKDVELRCDPISGHTALYWYRQSLGQGLEFLIYFQGNSAPDKSGLPSDRFSAERTGGSVSTLTIQRTQQEDSAVYLCASSLAGARDSPLHFGNGTRLTVT.